A single sample is the source of the 6 T cell receptor beta chains below, sequenced in a study of T-cell reconstitution after alpha-beta-depleted transplantation in children. This sample's TCRbeta library carried unique molecular identifier barcodes. TCRdb re-called the PCR reads through MiXCR, storing one row per CDR3 protein. In the table there are a few hundred thousand distinct CDR3 sequences, roughly an eighth of which are singletons. Specimen: PBMCs from the stem cell graft donor, collected from the stem cell graft. The receptors originated from a human donor who donated a stem cell graft to a child with combined immunodeficiency.

This clonotype occurred a few times. The chain joins TRBV5-1 to TRBJ2-5; D perhaps matches TRBD2 (7 bases). Germline V gives CDR1 SGHRS, CDR2 YFSETQ. The CDR3 has 15 residues. V was cut by 3 bases and J by 5 bases, with 17 bases left in between. DNA for the CDR3: TGCGCCAGCAGCTGGACTCGGGGGGCGAGGGAGACCCAGTACTTC. Its protein is CASSWTRGARETQYF.

The chain has TRBV27 and TRBJ2-5; D unresolved. The germline CDR1 and CDR2 sequences are MNHEY and SMNVEV (reference sequence). The V end was cut by 6 bases, the J end by 5 bases, with 16 bases between. The CDR3 spans 14 residues. This chain's CDR3 is CASSPQWLGETQYF. CDR3 DNA sequence: TGTGCCAGCAGCCCCCAATGGTTAGGGGAGACCCAGTACTTC.

Only a few counts were recorded for this clonotype. The V and J genes are TRBV10-3 and TRBJ2-7, with TRBD2 as a possible D gene (6 bases). CDR3 length: 15 amino acids. V lost 5 bases and J lost 1, with 15 bases in between. Germline V gene sequence: CDR1 ENHRY, CDR2 SYGVKD. The CDR3 DNA reads TGTGCCATCAGTCCAGGCGGGGCAGCATCCTACGAGCAGTACTTC. As protein: CAISPGGAASYEQYF.

This clonotype has ten or more counts. V is TRBV10-3 and J is TRBJ2-7; D uncertain. This CDR3 comprises 14 residues. Trimming pared 0 bases from V and 0 bases from J, leaving 6 bases between. Germline assignment: CDR1 ENHRY and CDR2 SYGVKD. The CDR3 DNA reads as TGTGCCATCAGTGAGTCGCGAAGCTCCTACGAGCAGTACTTC. Translating it yields CAISESRSSYEQYF.

This clonotype was found many times. This chain connects TRBV12-3 or TRBV12-4 to TRBJ2-1, with TRBD2 matching over 15 bases. CDR3 length equals 14 residues. J was trimmed by 7 bases and V by 6 bases; bases with no gene match: 1. CDR3 sequence reads: CASSGLAGGNEQFF. As DNA, the CDR3 is TGTGCCAGCAGCGGACTAGCGGGGGGGAATGAGCAGTTCTTC.

This clonotype appeared a few times. The V and J genes are TRBV5-6 and TRBJ2-4; 9 positions agree with TRBD2. This CDR3 is 14 amino acids long. CDR1 is SGHDT, CDR2 YYEEEE, per germline. Germline trimming cut 2 bases from V and 9 bases from J; bases unmatched to any gene: 6. The CDR3 sequence: CASSFIAGVTIQYF. The CDR3 nucleotides are TGTGCCAGCAGCTTTATAGCGGGAGTCACCATTCAGTACTTC.